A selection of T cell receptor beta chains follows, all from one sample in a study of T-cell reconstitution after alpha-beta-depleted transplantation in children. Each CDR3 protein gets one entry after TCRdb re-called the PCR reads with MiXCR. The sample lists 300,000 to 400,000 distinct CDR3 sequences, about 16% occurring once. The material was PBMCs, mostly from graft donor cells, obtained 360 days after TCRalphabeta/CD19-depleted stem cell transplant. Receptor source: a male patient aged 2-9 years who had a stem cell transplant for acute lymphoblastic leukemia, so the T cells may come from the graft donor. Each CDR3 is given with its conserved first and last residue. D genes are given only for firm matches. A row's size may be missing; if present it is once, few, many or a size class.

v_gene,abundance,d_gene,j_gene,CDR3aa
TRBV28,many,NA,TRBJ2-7,CASSTLQGLQYEQYF
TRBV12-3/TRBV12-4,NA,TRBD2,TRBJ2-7,CASTIAGAWHEQYF
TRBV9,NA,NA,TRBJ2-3,CASSGDATDTQYF
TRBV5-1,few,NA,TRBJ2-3,CASSLGGARVTDTQYF
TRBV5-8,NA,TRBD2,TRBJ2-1,CASSLVAGVTYNEQFF
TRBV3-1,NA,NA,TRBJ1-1,CASSQAKVAGDTEAFF
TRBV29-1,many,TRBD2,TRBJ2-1,CSVGGLATEQFF
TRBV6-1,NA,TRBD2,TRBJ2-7,CASSNFPLAGIDSYEQYF
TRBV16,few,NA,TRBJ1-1,CASSQFSGGYTEAFF
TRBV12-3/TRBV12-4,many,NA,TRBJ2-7,CASSLQGIVYEQYF
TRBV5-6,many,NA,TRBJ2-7,CASSGILSYEQYF
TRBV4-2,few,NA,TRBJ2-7,CASSQEWGTYEQYF
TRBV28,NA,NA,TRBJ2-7,CASSLRGIYEQYF
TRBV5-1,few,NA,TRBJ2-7,CASSLNRQVSSYEQYF
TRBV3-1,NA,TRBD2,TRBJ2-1,CASSLPGLAAYNEQFF
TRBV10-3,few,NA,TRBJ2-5,CAISRGNQETQYF
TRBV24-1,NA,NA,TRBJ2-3,CATSRQEISDTQYF
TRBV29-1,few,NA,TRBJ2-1,CSVLWGSKGFQQFF
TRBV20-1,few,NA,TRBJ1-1,CSARVLGCRGTPIRKNTEAFF
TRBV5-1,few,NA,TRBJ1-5,CASSLGPVGNQPQHF
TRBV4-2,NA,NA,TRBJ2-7,CASSQGVQGIYEQYF
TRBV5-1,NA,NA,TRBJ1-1,CASSLALPGDRRRNTEAFF
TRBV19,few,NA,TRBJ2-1,CASSRSQYSYNEQFF
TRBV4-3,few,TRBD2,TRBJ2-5,CASSQTSGSQETQYF
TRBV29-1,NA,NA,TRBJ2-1,CSVAQTGNEQFF